This TCR beta chain stems from a study of blood T cell repertoires in COVID-19. Clones were read by immunoSEQ multiplex PCR, and TCRdb kept only the in-frame ones, dropping some. The sample has over 200,000 clones; approximately 85% are singletons. This clonotype was obtained from a human donor in a cohort sampled during active COVID-19. The sequencing input was peripheral blood.

CDR3 nucleotides: TGTGCCAGCAGTTTGACAGGGTTGAGGACTTCCAAAAACATTCAGTACTTC. Its protein product is CASSLTGLRTSKNIQYF. The rearrangement joins TRBV28 to TRBJ2-4, with 7 bases lining up with TRBD1. Per the germline V gene, CDR1 is MDHEN and CDR2 is SYDVKM. The CDR3 has 17 residues. Trimming removed 3 bases from V and 2 bases from J; junction bases left unmatched: 10.